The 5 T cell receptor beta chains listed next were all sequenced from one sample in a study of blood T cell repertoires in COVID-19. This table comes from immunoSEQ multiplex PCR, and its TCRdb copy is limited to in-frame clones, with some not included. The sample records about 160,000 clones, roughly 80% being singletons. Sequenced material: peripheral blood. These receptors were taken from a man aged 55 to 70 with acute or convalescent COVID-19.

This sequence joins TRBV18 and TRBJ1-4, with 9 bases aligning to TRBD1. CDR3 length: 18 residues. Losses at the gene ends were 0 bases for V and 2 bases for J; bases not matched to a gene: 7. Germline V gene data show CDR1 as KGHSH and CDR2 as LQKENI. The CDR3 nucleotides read TGTGCCAGCTCACCACCGAACAGGGGGCAGGAGACTAATGAAAAACTGTTTTTT. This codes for CASSPPNRGQETNEKLFF.

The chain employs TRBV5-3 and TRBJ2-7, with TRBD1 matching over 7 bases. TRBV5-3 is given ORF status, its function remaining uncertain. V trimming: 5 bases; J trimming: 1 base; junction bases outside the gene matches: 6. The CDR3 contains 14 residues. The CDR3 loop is CARRRDRHSYEQYF. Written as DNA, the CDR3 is TGTGCCAGAAGACGGGACAGACATTCCTACGAGCAGTACTTC.

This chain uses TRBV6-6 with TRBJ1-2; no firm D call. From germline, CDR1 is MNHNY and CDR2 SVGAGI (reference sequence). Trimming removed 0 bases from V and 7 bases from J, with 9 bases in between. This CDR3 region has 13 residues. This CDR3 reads CASSYSRAGGYTF. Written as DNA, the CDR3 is TGTGCCAGCAGTTACTCGAGGGCGGGTGGCTACACCTTC.

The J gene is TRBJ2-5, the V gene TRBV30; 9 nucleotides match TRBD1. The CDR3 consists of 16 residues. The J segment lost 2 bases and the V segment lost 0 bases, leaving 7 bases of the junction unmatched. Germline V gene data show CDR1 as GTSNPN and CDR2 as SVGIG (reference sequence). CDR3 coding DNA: TGTGCCTGGAGTGTCGGGACAGGGTACCAGCAAGAGACCCAGTACTTC. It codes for CAWSVGTGYQQETQYF.

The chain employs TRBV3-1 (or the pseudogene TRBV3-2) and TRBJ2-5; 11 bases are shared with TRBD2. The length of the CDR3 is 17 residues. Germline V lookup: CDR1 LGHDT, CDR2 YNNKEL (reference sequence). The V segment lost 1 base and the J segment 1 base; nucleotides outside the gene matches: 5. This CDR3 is CASSQAPTSGGQETQYF. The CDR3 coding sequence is TGTGCCAGCAGCCAAGCCCCAACTAGCGGGGGCCAAGAGACCCAGTACTTC.